A single T cell receptor beta chain is shown here with its context. The antigen is unknown. This entry comes from a study of glioma-infiltrating T cells. Study-wide findings and caveats: Tissue and blood shared very few CDR3 sequences.

TCR alpha and beta CDR3 regions were amplified from RNA using iRepertoire nested multiplex PCR. One-step reverse transcription and amplification started from about 100-400 ng of tissue mRNA or PBMC total RNA. TCRdb independently ran MiXCR on the multiplex PCR reads; one entry per CDR3 protein. Of 100,000 to 150,000 distinct CDR3 sequences listed, roughly a quarter are singletons. Sequenced sample: glioma tissue, nonneoplastic brain tissue, or PBMCs (not recorded which). The source is a human donor with low-grade glioma or glioblastoma, undergoing nonglioma brain surgery, or in good health (not recorded which).

CDR3 coding DNA: TGCGCCAGCAGCCAAGATCCCGGGACAGGGTCTTCACCCCTCCACTTT. Encoded protein: CASSQDPGTGSSPLHF. The chain carries TRBV4-1 and TRBJ1-6; 9 bases map to TRBD1. The CDR3 extends over 16 amino acids. Per germline, CDR1 MGHRA and CDR2 YSYEKL. V lost 0 bases and J lost 9; bases outside the gene matches: 6.